The entry below gives a single T cell receptor beta chain sequence along with its context. What it binds is unknown. The data originate from a study of T cell responses to AZD1222 COVID-19 vaccine. Study-wide results and caveats: As reported, nearly half of all spike-specific TCRs target variant regions that are unmutated. At study baseline, merely five or six AZD1222 recipients were seropositive. Researchers took repertoire samples only after the peak T cell response had come.

There are 12 residues in the CDR3. V lost 7 bases and J lost 7, with 16 bases in between. Germline CDR1 reads SQVTM; CDR2 reads ANQGSEA. Sequencing was performed with immunoSEQ multiplex PCR; in TCRdb, only in-frame clones are kept and a portion is missing. The sample records 200,000 or so clones, 70% to 90% being singletons. V gene TRBV29-1 combines with J gene TRBJ1-2; perhaps TRBD1 as D (5 bases). The sequencing used peripheral blood, collected on day 0 of AZD1222 vaccination. This clonotype originated in an adult in good health. The CDR3: CSAREGPSGYTF. CDR3 DNA: TGCAGCGCTAGGGAGGGGCCTAGTGGCTACACCTTC.